This T cell receptor beta chain comes out of a study of blood T cell repertoires in COVID-19. Patients at the Seattle site were enrolled during active infection and followed longitudinally. Produced via immunoSEQ multiplex PCR; TCRdb's table is partial and in-frame only. The profile covers 300,000 to 350,000 clones, with around 88% appearing a single time and approximately 1.8% taken by the ten largest. Germline assignment: CDR1 GTSNPN and CDR2 SVGIG (reference sequence). The V end lost 1 base, the J end lost 2 bases, and 14 bases lay between the germline ends. This CDR3 region has 15 residues. The chain joins TRBV30 to TRBJ1-2; perhaps TRBD1 as D (6 bases). Sequencing was done on a sample of peripheral blood. The receptor was isolated from a woman aged 30 to 39 with COVID-19, enrolled during active disease. CDR3 nucleotides: TGTGCCTGGAGTGAGCCACAGGGTAAGAACTATGGCTACACCTTC. This encodes CAWSEPQGKNYGYTF.